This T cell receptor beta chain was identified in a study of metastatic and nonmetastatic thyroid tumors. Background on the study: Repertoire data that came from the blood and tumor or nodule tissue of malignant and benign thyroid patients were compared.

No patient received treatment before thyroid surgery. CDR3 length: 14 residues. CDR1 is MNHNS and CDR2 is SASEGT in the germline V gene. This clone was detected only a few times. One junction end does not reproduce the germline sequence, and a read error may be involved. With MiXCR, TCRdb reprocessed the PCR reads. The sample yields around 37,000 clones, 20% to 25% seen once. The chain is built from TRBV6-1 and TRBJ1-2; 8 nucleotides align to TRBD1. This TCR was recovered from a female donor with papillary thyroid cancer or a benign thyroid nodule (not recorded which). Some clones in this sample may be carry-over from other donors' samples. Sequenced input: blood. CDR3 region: CACSQGADGYCYTF. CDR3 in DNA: TGTGCCTGCAGCCAGGGGGCGGACGGCTATTGCTACACCTTC.